Following are 4 T cell receptor beta chains from one sample sequenced in a study of shared clonotypes between healthy human individuals. The protocol was immunoSEQ multiplex PCR, while the TCRdb copy is restricted to in-frame clones and leaves out a portion. The sample yields about 110,000 clones, 68% seen once. Sequenced sample: memory CD8+ T cells sorted from blood. The subset here: CD45RO+ cells pooled with CCR7-negative TemRA cells. The origin of the receptors is a woman aged 30 to 39 in good health.

V is TRBV7-4 and J is TRBJ2-1, with D hard to call. Trimming stripped 1 base from V and 4 bases from J, with 8 bases between. CDR1 is SGHVT and CDR2 is SQSDAQ in the germline V gene. The CDR3 contains 14 residues. The CDR3 DNA follows: TGTGCCAGCAGCTTAGTTGGTTATTACAATGAGCAGTTCTTC. It specifies CASSLVGYYNEQFF.

This sequence joins TRBV7-9 and TRBJ2-7; TRBD2 matches 9 bases. V was pared by 5 bases and J by 5 bases, with 13 bases of the junction left unmatched. This CDR3 comprises 16 residues. Germline values: CDR1 SEHNR, CDR2 FQNEAQ (reference sequence). DNA of the CDR3: TGTGCCAGCAGCCCCTTACCCGGGACTAGCTATGACGAGCAGTACTTC. This gives the protein CASSPLPGTSYDEQYF.

The table lists this clone with many counts. The chain is built from TRBV6-1 and TRBJ1-1; D unclear. Trimming cost V 2 bases and J 5 bases, with 15 bases left between them. Germline CDR1 and CDR2: MNHNS and SASEGT. The CDR3 is 15 amino acids. The CDR3 sequence is CASSEYGRPGTEAFF. For the CDR3, the DNA is TGTGCCAGCAGTGAATATGGCCGTCCGGGAACTGAAGCTTTCTTT.

The V call is TRBV19, the J call TRBJ2-3; 10 bases agree with TRBD1. In germline, CDR1 is LNHDA, CDR2 SQIVND (reference sequence). The CDR3 covers 15 residues. V shed 6 bases, J shed 5 bases, and the junction held 8 bases outside the gene matches. The DNA for the CDR3 is TGTGCCAGTAGGGGAACCGGGACAGGGGAAGATACGCAGTATTTT. This gives the protein CASRGTGTGEDTQYF.